The table lists the clone carrying this T cell receptor (beta chain) with many counts. Amplification yielded TCR beta CDR3 regions, with RNA transcripts as the source. Using the HTBI primer set, a first-round RT-PCR was run on the TCR CDR3. MiXCR, run by TCRdb on the multiplex PCR reads, gives a single entry per CDR3 protein. The table lists more than 75,000 distinct CDR3 sequences, approximately 56% of them singletons. The sample is drawn from a study of T cells in Graves' hyperthyroidism and ophthalmopathy. The CDR3 contains 14 residues. Trimming took off 1 base at V and 4 bases at J, with 8 bases between the two ends. Germline CDR1 is SGHTA and CDR2 is FQGNSA.

V is TRBV7-2 and J is TRBJ1-5, with D possibly being TRBD1 (5 bases). The clonotype was recovered from a woman between 40 and 55 years old with Graves' hyperthyroidism. Material for sequencing was blood. CDR3 nucleotides: TGTGCCAGCAGCTTAGGGTCAGGGAATCAGCCCCAGCATTTT. Protein: CASSLGSGNQPQHF.